The text below deals with one TCR beta chain. The sample is drawn from a study of blood T cell repertoires in COVID-19. In the study overall: COVID-19 samples collected from the United States, Italy and Spain covered acute and convalescent phases. Sources were T cells, B-cell-depleted T cells, or PBMCs; the material itself was cDNA or gDNA.

Per the authors' pipeline: Researchers report that nucleated cell counts were estimated from reference gene primer amplification. Sequencing used immunoSEQ multiplex PCR; TCRdb keeps in-frame clones, though not all of them. Clone size and V and J calls were adopted from that table, with D and trimming inferred from the DNA. Of about 160,000 clones listed, approximately 82% are singletons. The CDR3 has 11 amino acids. V lost 5 bases and J lost 14, with 12 bases in between. Germline-derived CDR1 and CDR2 are SEHNR and FQNEAQ (reference sequence). Source material: peripheral blood. The rearrangement uses TRBV7-9 and TRBJ1-4; D gene ambiguous. The sequence was obtained from a man aged 65 to 85 who had recovered from COVID-19. The CDR3 region is CASSTGRWLFF. In nucleotides, the CDR3 is TGTGCCAGCAGCACGGGAAGGTGGCTGTTTTTT.